These 30 T cell receptor beta chains originate from one sample sequenced in a study of beta chain features in type 1 diabetes. Reverse transcribing all isolated RNA meant expressed TCRB transcripts were sequenced. Clones were read by immunoSEQ multiplex PCR, and TCRdb kept only the in-frame ones, dropping some. The table shows around 150,000 clones, with less than 8.5% occurring only once. Sample: central memory CD4+ T cells from blood. The receptor set was obtained from a woman in her thirties in good health.

This clone was picked up a small number of times. V is TRBV7-9 and J is TRBJ2-7; D ambiguous. The V gene lost 4 bases and the J gene lost 3 bases, with 10 bases spanning the gap. The CDR3 totals 13 residues. Germline CDR1 is SEHNR and CDR2 is FQNEAQ (reference sequence). The CDR3 sequence: CASSSPGDYEQYF. The DNA of the CDR3 is TGTGCCAGCAGCTCCCCAGGTGACTACGAGCAGTACTTC.

This clone has a handful of counts. The chain has TRBV19 and TRBJ2-1; TRBD2 aligns across 9 bases. Germline-derived CDR1 and CDR2 are LNHDA and SQIVND (reference sequence). CDR3 length equals 14 residues. Trimming took 5 bases from V and 12 from J; bases not matched to a gene: 11. The CDR3 nucleotides read TGTGCCAGTAGTGCTTCCCAGTCTAGCGGGATGCAGTTCTTC. Protein sequence: CASSASQSSGMQFF. The full variable domain, in which reference TRBV19 and TRBJ2-1 provide the parts outside the CDR3, is DGGITQSPKYLFRKEGQNVTLSCEQNLNHDAMYWYRQDPGQGLRLIYYSQIVNDFQKGDIAEGYSVSREKKESFPLTVTSAQKNPTAFYLCASSASQSSGMQFFGPGTRLTVL.

This clone has only a few counts. The gene calls are TRBV29-1 and TRBJ2-3, with 11 positions matching TRBD2. The germline V gene has CDR1 SQVTM and CDR2 ANQGSEA. The CDR3 spans 14 residues. J gave up 0 bases and V 6 bases, and 2 bases lay outside the gene matches. CDR3 sequence reads: CSVRTSGSTDTQYF. The CDR3, as DNA: TGCAGCGTCCGGACTAGCGGGAGCACAGATACGCAGTATTTT.

The rearrangement joins TRBV7-6 to TRBJ2-1, with D uncertain. The CDR3 sequence is 17 residues long. Between the trimmed V and J ends, which lost 5 bases and 0 bases, there was a span of 17 bases. Germline values: CDR1 SGHVS, CDR2 FNYEAQ. CDR3 nucleotide sequence: TGTGCCAGCAGCAAAACAACCGGGTTTAACTCCTACAATGAGCAGTTCTTC. Its translation: CASSKTTGFNSYNEQFF.

The chain joins TRBV7-6 to TRBJ2-2; 8 bases are a match to TRBD1. The germline CDR1 and CDR2 sequences are SGHVS and FNYEAQ. The CDR3 covers 15 residues. The J segment lost 4 bases and the V segment lost 5 bases, leaving 6 bases of the junction unmatched. The CDR3 region is CASSPRGQGTGELFF. The DNA for the CDR3 is TGTGCCAGCAGCCCCCGTGGACAGGGCACCGGGGAGCTGTTTTTT.

This clone was seen only a few times. With a much larger clone just one base away, this may be a read error. The J gene is TRBJ2-3, the V gene TRBV9; D is uncertain. The germline CDR1 and CDR2 sequences are SGDLS and YYNGEE. V was pared by 2 bases and J by 2 bases, with 3 bases between. The CDR3 spans 12 residues. The CDR3 is CASSVNTDTQYF. The CDR3 DNA reads as TGTGCCAGCAGCGTCAACACAGATACGCAGTATTTT.

CDR3 bases: TGTGCCAGCAGCTACGGGGATACGCAGTATTTT. It is translated as CASSYGDTQYF. The V and J genes are TRBV7-3 and TRBJ2-3; D gene uncertain. This CDR3 region has 11 residues. Germline assignment: CDR1 SGHTA and CDR2 FQGTGA. Trimming pared 4 bases from V and 6 bases from J, leaving 5 bases between.

The CDR3 reads CASSVDPRPRAGANVLTF. CDR3 DNA: TGTGCCAGCAGCGTCGATCCGAGACCGCGGGCTGGGGCCAACGTCCTGACTTTC. The chain recombines TRBV9 with TRBJ2-6, with D possibly being TRBD2 (5 bases). Germline-derived CDR1 and CDR2 are SGDLS and YYNGEE. This CDR3 region has 18 residues. V lost 2 bases, J lost 2 bases, and 17 bases lay in between.

In this sample, this clone turned up a few times. J is TRBJ2-2 and V is TRBV15, with D possibly being TRBD1 (6 bases). This CDR3 has 15 residues. The V end lost 0 bases, the J end lost 6 bases, and 11 bases lay between the germline ends. Germline V lookup: CDR1 LNHNV, CDR2 YYDKDF (reference sequence). The CDR3 spells CATSRDRGGSGELFF. CDR3 sequence (DNA): TGTGCCACCAGCAGAGACAGGGGTGGTTCCGGGGAGCTGTTTTTT.

This sequence joins TRBV19 and TRBJ2-3, with 8 bases that match TRBD2. This CDR3 has 13 amino acids. Germline CDR1 LNHDA, CDR2 SQIVND (reference sequence). CDR3 bases: TGTGCTACGCGGGAGCGGGAGATAGATACGCAGTATTTT. This translates into CATREREIDTQYF.

This clone was picked up a small number of times. CDR3 protein: CASSLLPQGTDTQYF. The CDR3 bases are TGTGCCAGCAGTTTACTTCCTCAGGGGACAGATACGCAGTATTTT. The chain is built from TRBV27 and TRBJ2-3; possibly TRBD1 for D (6 bases). Between the trimmed V and J ends, which lost 2 bases and 3 bases, there was a span of 12 bases. Germline V gives CDR1 MNHEY, CDR2 SMNVEV (reference sequence). This CDR3 spans 15 amino acids.

The V gene is TRBV18, the J gene TRBJ1-4; D is ambiguous. The CDR3 runs to 15 residues. The V and J ends lost 6 bases and 3 bases respectively, with 14 bases between them. From germline, CDR1 is KGHSH and CDR2 LQKENI. The CDR3 DNA follows: TGTGCCAGCTCGAACCGCCGACAAGCTAATGAAAAACTGTTTTTT. Encoded protein: CASSNRRQANEKLFF.

This clone occurred a few times. CDR3 DNA: TGTGCCAGCGCGGAGGGCCCCCTCACAGATACGCAGTATTTT. Translated: CASAEGPLTDTQYF. The chain couples TRBV2 to TRBJ2-3; tentatively, D is TRBD2 (6 bases). This CDR3 has 14 amino acids. Deletions cut 8 bases from V and 2 bases from J, with 14 bases between. Germline V CDR1 and CDR2: SNHLY, FYNNEI.

The table lists this clone with many counts. The chain combines TRBV7-9 with TRBJ2-1; TRBD2 matches at 10 bases. The CDR3 consists of 15 residues. V was clipped by 6 bases and J by 10 bases; unmatched bases: 12. Per the germline V gene, CDR1 is SEHNR and CDR2 is FQNEAQ (reference sequence). In nucleotides, the CDR3 is TGTGCCAGCAGTCATCGTCAGCGGGAGGGCCAAGAGCAGTTCTTC. The encoded protein is CASSHRQREGQEQFF.

The chain has TRBV2 and TRBJ2-7; 7 bases are a match to TRBD1. The CDR3 is 14 residues long. CDR1 is SNHLY and CDR2 is FYNNEI in the germline V gene. Trimming took 3 bases from V and 5 from J; bases not matched to a gene: 7. In DNA form, the CDR3 reads TGTGCCAGCAGTGATAGTCCCGACAGGGACGAGCAGTACTTC. Translating it yields CASSDSPDRDEQYF.

The chain has TRBV7-2 and TRBJ2-3, with D tentatively TRBD1 (6 bases). The CDR3 loop spans 16 amino acids. Trimming took off 5 bases at V and 2 bases at J, with 17 bases between the two ends. Germline V gene lookup returns CDR1 SGHTA and CDR2 FQGNSA. CDR3 residues: CASSRGQGTNTDTQYF. DNA of the CDR3: TGTGCCAGCAGCCGCGGGCAGGGGACCAACACAGATACGCAGTATTTT.

V is TRBV7-2 and J is TRBJ2-7; 12 bases map to TRBD2. V shed 3 bases, J shed 3 bases, and the junction held 6 bases outside the gene matches. In germline, CDR1 is SGHTA, CDR2 FQGNSA. The CDR3 contains 16 residues. The CDR3 DNA is TGTGCCAGCAGCTTGTCCGGGACTAGCGGGTTCTACGAGCAGTACTTC. It encodes CASSLSGTSGFYEQYF.

The V and J genes are TRBV15 and TRBJ2-5; 10 nucleotides agree with TRBD2. This CDR3 contains 17 residues. Germline CDR1 LNHNV, CDR2 YYDKDF (reference sequence). The V gene end was trimmed by 5 bases and the J gene end by 5 bases; junction bases not matched to a gene: 14. The CDR3 region is CATSRRSGRASMETQYF. CDR3 coding DNA: TGTGCCACCAGCCGTCGGAGCGGGAGGGCCAGCATGGAGACCCAGTACTTC.

This clone appeared a few times. The V gene is TRBV28, the J gene TRBJ2-3; D might be TRBD2 (5 bases). This CDR3 is built from 12 residues. CDR1 is MDHEN, CDR2 SYDVKM, per germline. The V end lost 6 bases, the J end lost 8 bases, and 12 bases lay between the germline ends. CDR3 protein: CASSATSATQYF. In nucleotides, the CDR3 is TGTGCCAGCAGCGCCACTAGTGCTACGCAGTATTTT.

The rearrangement joins TRBV2 to TRBJ1-1, with 7 bases lining up with TRBD1. The germline CDR1 and CDR2 sequences are SNHLY and FYNNEI. The trim removed 4 bases at V and 10 bases at J, leaving 9 bases unmatched. The CDR3 totals 13 residues. CDR3 bases: TGTGCCAGCAGTGGGGACAGCCCCAGCAGAGCTTTCTTT. Encoded protein: CASSGDSPSRAFF. The full variable domain, rest sourced from reference TRBV2 and TRBJ1-1, is EPEVTQTPSHQVTQMGQEVILRCVPISNHLYFYWYRQILGQKVEFLVSFYNNEISEKSEIFDDQFSVERPDGSNFTLKIRSTKLEDSAMYFCASSGDSPSRAFFGQGTRLTVV.

J is TRBJ2-7 and V is TRBV12-2; no DNA check was done on the table's D call, TRBD1. TRBV12-2 has pseudogene status. The CDR3 extends over 15 amino acids. CDR3 sequence (DNA): TGTGCAAGTCGCTTCCGGACAGGAAGCTCCTACGAGCAGTACTTC. As protein: CASRFRTGSSYEQYF.

V gene TRBV7-9 combines with J gene TRBJ1-5, with 7 bases aligning to TRBD1. The CDR3 is 15 amino acids. V lost 1 base, J lost 6 bases, and 6 bases stayed unmatched. The germline V gene encodes CDR1 SEHNR and CDR2 FQNEAQ (reference sequence). CDR3 in amino acids: CASSLGSTGLQPQHF. The CDR3 DNA is TGTGCCAGCAGCTTAGGGTCGACAGGGCTTCAGCCCCAGCATTTT. The full variable domain, completed using reference TRBV7-9 and TRBJ1-5, is DTGVSQNPRHKITKRGQNVTFRCDPISEHNRLYWYRQTLGQGPEFLTYFQNEAQLEKSRLLSDRFSAERPKGSFSTLEIQRTEQGDSAMYLCASSLGSTGLQPQHFGDGTRLSIL.

The chain links TRBV13 to TRBJ2-3; D gene uncertain. The CDR3 spans 15 residues. Looked up from germline, CDR1 is PRHDT and CDR2 is FYEKMQ (reference sequence). V was clipped by 4 bases and J by 5 bases, with 16 bases between them. CDR3 region: CASSSMRQVGDTQYF. The CDR3 coding sequence is TGTGCCAGCAGCTCAATGAGACAAGTGGGAGATACGCAGTATTTT.

This clone was picked up many times. The gene calls are TRBV28 and TRBJ1-1; D is perhaps TRBD1 (5 bases). The V and J ends lost 7 bases and 6 bases respectively, with 9 bases between them. This CDR3 has 11 residues. Per the germline V gene, CDR1 is MDHEN and CDR2 is SYDVKM. As DNA, the CDR3 is TGTGCCAGCAATCCGGGGGCTGAAGCTTTCTTT. Amino acid sequence: CASNPGAEAFF.

This clone has more than one count but fewer than ten. The chain joins TRBV5-1 to TRBJ1-2; 11 positions match TRBD1. CDR1 SGHRS and CDR2 YFSETQ come from the germline V gene. This CDR3 region has 15 residues. V dropped 4 bases and J dropped 5; count of bases not matched to a gene: 7. CDR3 in amino acids: CASSPGQGAWYGYTF. CDR3 in DNA: TGCGCCAGCAGCCCCGGACAGGGGGCATGGTATGGCTACACCTTC.

This clone appeared a few times. The chain has TRBV7-9 and TRBJ2-2; 8 bases line up with TRBD2. J lost 0 bases, V lost 3 bases, and 3 bases had no gene match. In germline, CDR1 is SEHNR, CDR2 FQNEAQ (reference sequence). The CDR3 totals 16 residues. The CDR3 loop is CASSLSAGANTGELFF. The CDR3 DNA sequence: TGTGCCAGCAGCTTGTCAGCGGGAGCGAACACCGGGGAGCTGTTTTTT.

There are many counts of this clone. This sequence joins TRBV28 and TRBJ2-1; 8 positions agree with TRBD2. V was clipped by 3 bases and J by 9 bases; unmatched bases: 10. The CDR3 spans 15 residues. The V gene's germline CDR1 is MDHEN and CDR2 SYDVKM. In DNA, the CDR3 is TGTGCCAGCAGTTTCCAAGCGGGAGTAGGGGGTGAGCAGTTCTTC. Protein sequence: CASSFQAGVGGEQFF. Using reference TRBV28 and TRBJ2-1 for the parts outside the CDR3, the full variable domain is DVKVTQSSRYLVKRTGEKVFLECVQDMDHENMFWYRQDPGLGLRLIYFSYDVKMKEKGDIPEGYSVSREKKERFSLILESASTNQTSMYLCASSFQAGVGGEQFFGPGTRLTVL.

This clone was picked up a small number of times. Its ends do not fully match the called genes, so a read error is possible. The chain carries TRBV7-7 and TRBJ2-7, with D perhaps matching TRBD2 (5 bases). This CDR3 is 13 amino acids long. Looked up from germline, CDR1 is SSHAT and CDR2 is FNYEAQ (reference sequence). CDR3 amino acids: CASSSSWRDEQYF. In DNA form, the CDR3 reads TGTGCTAGCAGCTCCTCTTGGCGGGACGAGCAGTACTTC.

The V and J genes are TRBV11-1 and TRBJ2-1; D gene unclear. V lost 5 bases to trimming and J lost 7 bases, with 9 bases between them. Germline-derived CDR1 and CDR2 are SGHAT and FQDESV (reference sequence). The CDR3 has 12 amino acids. The CDR3 region is CASSPTRNEQFF. The CDR3 DNA reads TGTGCCAGCAGCCCGACCAGGAATGAGCAGTTCTTC.

This clone came up a few times. The chain has TRBV27 and TRBJ2-7; 10 bases map to TRBD1. The CDR3 runs to 16 residues. Trimming removed 5 bases from V and 4 bases from J; junction bases left unmatched: 11. CDR1 and CDR2 (germline): MNHEY, SMNVEV (reference sequence). CDR3 bases: TGTGCCAGCAGTATGTTAAGGGGACAGGGGTTGTACGAGCAGTACTTC. It yields the protein CASSMLRGQGLYEQYF.